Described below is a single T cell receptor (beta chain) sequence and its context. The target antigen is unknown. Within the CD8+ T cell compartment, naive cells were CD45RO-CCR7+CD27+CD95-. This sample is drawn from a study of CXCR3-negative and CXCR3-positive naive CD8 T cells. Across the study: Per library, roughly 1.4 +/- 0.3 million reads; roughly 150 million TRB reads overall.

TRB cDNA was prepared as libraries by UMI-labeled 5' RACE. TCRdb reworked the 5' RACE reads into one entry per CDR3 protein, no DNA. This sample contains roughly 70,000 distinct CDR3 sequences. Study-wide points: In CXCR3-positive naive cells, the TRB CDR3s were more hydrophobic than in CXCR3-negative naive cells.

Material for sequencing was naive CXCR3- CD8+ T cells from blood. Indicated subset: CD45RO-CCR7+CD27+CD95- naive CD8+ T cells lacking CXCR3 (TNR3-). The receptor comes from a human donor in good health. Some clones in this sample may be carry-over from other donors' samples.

CDR3 amino acids: CASSKDSQIGPSTDTQYF. This chain joins TRBV21-1 and TRBJ2-3. TRBV21-1 is an annotated pseudogene. The CDR3 totals 18 residues.